The TCR beta chain under discussion was sequenced for a study of T cells in Graves' hyperthyroidism and ophthalmopathy. This clonotype has a handful of counts. Antigen specificity is unknown. Trimming took off 4 bases at V and 4 bases at J, with 20 bases between the two ends. Germline V lookup: CDR1 SGHKS, CDR2 YYEKEE (reference sequence). The CDR3 spans 16 residues. RNA transcripts served as the template for amplifying TCR beta CDR3 regions. Carried out on the TCR CDR3, a first-round RT-PCR used the HTBI primer set. TCRdb re-called the multiplex PCR reads with MiXCR, one entry per CDR3 protein. The sample contains 300,000 to 400,000 distinct CDR3 sequences, 15% to 20% of which appear only once. Calling Graves' hyperthyroidism stable meant ophthalmopathy did not progress within 18 months. Together with thyroid ultrasound, orbital computed tomography, serum thyroxine and TRAb, clinical symptoms were used for diagnoses.

The study's findings and limits: Stable hyperthyroidism and ophthalmopathy were separated using 13 V-J signatures. Peripheral blood also featured most of the thyroid clonotypes expanded above 0.001.

The sample taken for sequencing was blood. The receptor's source is a woman aged 45-65 years with Graves' hyperthyroidism. V and J are TRBV5-5 and TRBJ1-2, with D perhaps TRBD1 (6 bases). The CDR3 region is CASSAAPLQGLYGYTF. In DNA form, the CDR3 reads TGTGCCAGCAGCGCGGCACCCTTACAGGGACTCTATGGCTACACCTTC.